These 9 T cell receptor beta chains originate from one sample sequenced in a study of blood T cells in healthy people across ages. The authors ran a second PCR of 7 to 11 cycles using a sample-barcoded 5' primer and a J-beta primer mix. MiXCR, applied by TCRdb to the 5' RACE reads, yields one record per CDR3 protein. The sample shows 1.5 million to 2 million distinct CDR3 sequences, 49% of them seen only once. Sequencing was done on a sample of blood. The receptors were gathered from a woman in her thirties or forties in good health.

This clonotype has more than one count but fewer than ten. V and J are TRBV12-3 or TRBV12-4 and TRBJ1-2, with TRBD1 as a possible D gene (6 bases). The CDR3 is 11 amino acids. V was pared by 6 bases and J by 7 bases, with 9 bases between. The CDR3 protein is CASSYRAGYTF. CDR3 DNA: TGTGCCAGCAGCTACAGGGCTGGCTACACCTTC.

This clonotype was found once. The V gene is TRBV5-1, the J gene TRBJ2-7; TRBD1 aligns across 7 bases. CDR1 and CDR2 from the germline V gene are SGHRS and YFSETQ. The CDR3 has 15 residues. Germline trimming cut 3 bases from V and 5 bases from J; bases unmatched to any gene: 11. CDR3 bases: TGCGCCAGCAGCTACCGGACAGGTACAACGGACGAGCAGTACTTC. It translates to CASSYRTGTTDEQYF. Full variable domain (outside the CDR3, taken from reference TRBV5-1 and TRBJ2-7): KAGVTQTPRYLIKTRGQQVTLSCSPISGHRSVSWYQQTPGQGLQFLFEYFSETQRNKGNFPGRFSGRQFSNSRSEMNVSTLELGDSALYLCASSYRTGTTDEQYFGPGTRLTVT.

The genes are TRBV4-1 and TRBJ2-6; D gene ambiguous. V was clipped by 0 bases and J by 0 bases, with 9 bases between them. The germline V gene has CDR1 MGHRA and CDR2 YSYEKL. The CDR3 covers 17 residues. The CDR3 DNA is TGCGCCAGCAGCCAAGAGTCACAGCGCTCTGGGGCCAACGTCCTGACTTTC. This gives the protein CASSQESQRSGANVLTF.

The rearrangement links TRBV12-3 or TRBV12-4 to TRBJ2-1; D possibly matches TRBD1 or TRBD2 (5 bases each). This CDR3 comprises 14 residues. V was shortened by 4 bases and J by 9 bases, with 16 bases between the two germline ends. The CDR3 DNA sequence: TGTGCCAGCAGTTGGGGTATGGCAGGGAGTGAGCAGTTCTTC. Translating it yields CASSWGMAGSEQFF.

V usage is TRBV5-1 and J usage is TRBJ1-6; D may be TRBD1 (6 bases). The CDR3 is made up of 15 amino acids. Germline V gene lookup returns CDR1 SGHRS and CDR2 YFSETQ. The V end lost 1 base, the J end lost 5 bases, and 10 bases lay between the germline ends. The CDR3 loop is CASSLPSGDNSPLHF. The DNA of the CDR3 is TGCGCCAGCAGCTTGCCATCAGGGGATAATTCACCCCTCCACTTT.

The chain recombines TRBV5-1 with TRBJ2-4, with D possibly called TRBD1 or TRBD2 (5 bases each). CDR3 length: 16 amino acids. Germline assignment: CDR1 SGHRS and CDR2 YFSETQ. V dropped 0 bases and J dropped 4 bases, with 14 bases sitting between them. This CDR3 is CASSLARGENKNIQYF. The DNA of the CDR3 is TGCGCCAGCAGCTTGGCAAGAGGGGAGAATAAAAACATTCAGTACTTC.

The CDR3 loop reads CASSFPFTGIRSYNEQFF. In nucleotides, the CDR3 is TGTGCCAGCAGTTTTCCCTTTACAGGGATTCGTTCCTACAATGAGCAGTTCTTC. The J gene is TRBJ2-1, the V gene TRBV7-2; TRBD1 is a possible D gene (6 bases). V dropped 6 bases and J dropped 1 base, with 22 bases sitting between them. The length of the CDR3 is 18 residues. Germline assignment: CDR1 SGHTA and CDR2 FQGNSA.

This clonotype was seen more than once but under ten times. This chain connects TRBV20-1 to TRBJ2-3, with no clear D. Trimming cost V 5 bases and J 3 bases, with 3 bases left between them. The CDR3 runs 10 residues. CDR1 and CDR2 from the germline V gene are DFQATT and SNEGSKA (reference sequence). The CDR3 region has the DNA TGCAGTGCTGCTACAGATACGCAGTATTTT. It is translated as CSAATDTQYF.

The chain recombines TRBV6-1 with TRBJ2-5, with D maybe TRBD2 (6 bases). V gave up 7 bases and J gave up 4 bases, with 25 bases separating them. The length of the CDR3 is 17 residues. Germline V gene lookup returns CDR1 MNHNS and CDR2 SASEGT. The CDR3: CASTRRVVGGVRETQYF. CDR3 DNA: TGTGCCAGCACCCGGAGGGTTGTTGGAGGGGTCAGAGAGACCCAGTACTTC.